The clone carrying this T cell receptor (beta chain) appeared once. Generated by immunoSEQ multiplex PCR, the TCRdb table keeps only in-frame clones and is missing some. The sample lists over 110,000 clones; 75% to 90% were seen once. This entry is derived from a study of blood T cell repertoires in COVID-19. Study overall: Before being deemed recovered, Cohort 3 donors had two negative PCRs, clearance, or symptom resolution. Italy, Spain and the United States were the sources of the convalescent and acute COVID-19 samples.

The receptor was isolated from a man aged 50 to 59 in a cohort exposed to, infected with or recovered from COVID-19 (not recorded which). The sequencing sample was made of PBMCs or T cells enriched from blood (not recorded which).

The CDR3: CASSPYHGGQPQHF. The CDR3 DNA follows: TGTGCCAGCAGCCCCTACCACGGGGGTCAGCCCCAGCATTTT. The chain combines TRBV3-1 (or the pseudogene TRBV3-2) with TRBJ1-5, with D possibly matching TRBD1 (5 bases). Germline CDR1 reads LGHDT; CDR2 reads YNNKEL (reference sequence). This CDR3 contains 14 residues. V was cut by 4 bases and J by 6 bases, with 13 bases left in between.